The clone carrying this TCR beta chain occurred once. Its antigen is still unknown. TCRdb's copy holds only in-frame clones and misses some; the assay was immunoSEQ multiplex PCR. The data show hundreds of thousands of clones, 86% seen once. The sample originates from a study of cytomegalovirus exposure and HLA in healthy donors. Study context: The roughly 110 validation repertoires matched the 500 to 750 first-cohort repertoires in platform, a later analysis reported.

CDR3 length equals 14 residues. Germline CDR1 and CDR2: SGHAT and FQNNGV. The V gene lost 3 bases and the J gene lost 0 bases, with 9 bases spanning the gap. General study points: There were fewer than 200 TCR beta chains listed as cytomegalovirus-associated. High specificity and sensitivity for cytomegalovirus status were reported for the classifier.

The specimen sequenced was PBMCs. The sequence derives from a young woman in good health and CMV-seronegative. This sequence joins TRBV11-2 and TRBJ2-7; possible D gene TRBD2, 5 bases. CDR3 nucleotide sequence: TGTGCCAGCAGCTTTGAGGGAAGCTCCTACGAGCAGTACTTC. Translated, it gives CASSFEGSSYEQYF.